This T cell receptor beta chain is drawn from a study of T cell repertoires and HLA-DP antigens. Overall study: Alloreactive CD4+ T cells targeted HLA-DP on transduced HeLa. Donor ages ranged from 18-to-29 to 60-to-69; a couple of men, one woman.

With V trimmed by 4 bases and J by 3 bases, 2 bases remained unmatched. This CDR3 contains 15 residues. Germline-derived CDR1 and CDR2 are SNHLY and FYNNEI. Notes on this clone: Its antigen is not known.

Pre-culture CD4+ samples were sequenced deeply, targeting 150,000 to 250,000 T cell genomes. The table came from immunoSEQ multiplex PCR; TCRdb's copy has only in-frame clones and leaves some out. The data hold approximately 100,000 clones, with approximately 86% observed a single time. The gene calls are TRBV2 and TRBJ1-3, with TRBD1 identical over 11 bases. The clonotype was recovered from a man in his forties or fifties in good health and CMV-seronegative. What was sequenced was CD4+ T cells from PBMCs. In DNA form, the CDR3 reads TGTGCCAGCAGTGGAGGGACAGGGGGTGGAAACACCATATATTTT. As protein: CASSGGTGGGNTIYF. Based on the CDR3 plus reference TRBV2 and TRBJ1-3, the full variable domain is EPEVTQTPSHQVTQMGQEVILRCVPISNHLYFYWYRQILGQKVEFLVSFYNNEISEKSEIFDDQFSVERPDGSNFTLKIRSTKLEDSAMYFCASSGGTGGGNTIYFGEGSWLTVV.